This is a list of T cell receptor beta chains from one sample in a study of early T cells in non-severe SARS-CoV-2 infection. TCRdb processed the 5' RACE reads anew with MiXCR; each CDR3 protein has one entry. The sample has 48,000 or so distinct CDR3 sequences, roughly an eighth seen once. Sample: whole blood. The source of these receptors is an adult who was a healthcare worker with PCR-confirmed SARS-CoV-2 infection or an uninfected control (not recorded which). The CDR3 runs from the conserved cysteine through the conserved F or W. The D gene is left open where the match is weak. Clone size appears in some rows only: once, few, many, or a class for an expanded clone.

CDR3 length: 15; D gene: TRBD1; J gene: TRBJ2-3; clone size: few; V gene: TRBV6-5; CDR3 DNA: TGTGCCAGCAGTTTACTCGGACAGGATGGGGATACGCAGTATTTT; CDR3 protein: CASSLLGQDGDTQYF
CDR3 length: 16; D gene: TRBD1; J gene: TRBJ1-4; clone size: many; V gene: TRBV6-1; CDR3 DNA: TGTGCCAGCAGTCCCCGCGGACAGGCGATTAATGAAAAACTGTTTTTT; CDR3 protein: CASSPRGQAINEKLFF
CDR3 length: 18; D gene: NA; J gene: TRBJ2-6; clone size: few; V gene: TRBV24-1; CDR3 DNA: TGTGCCACCAGTCCACCAATGCCGGCCTGGTCTGGGGCCAACGTCCTGACTTTC; CDR3 protein: CATSPPMPAWSGANVLTF
CDR3 length: 14; D gene: NA; J gene: TRBJ1-6; clone size: many; V gene: TRBV27; CDR3 DNA: TGTGCCACCGGACAGAGCTCCTATAATTCACCCCTCCACTTT; CDR3 protein: CATGQSSYNSPLHF
CDR3 length: 15; D gene: TRBD2; J gene: TRBJ2-1; clone size: NA; V gene: TRBV7-9; CDR3 DNA: TGTGCCAGCAGCCCACCTAGCGGGGGGGCCACTGAGCAGTTCTTC; CDR3 protein: CASSPPSGGATEQFF
CDR3 length: 15; D gene: TRBD1; J gene: TRBJ1-1; clone size: many; V gene: TRBV18; CDR3 DNA: TGTGCCAGCTCACCGAAACAGGGGGCGCACACTGAAGCTTTCTTT; CDR3 protein: CASSPKQGAHTEAFF
CDR3 length: 14; D gene: NA; J gene: TRBJ2-3; clone size: many; V gene: TRBV11-2; CDR3 DNA: TGTGCCAGCAGCAAACGACAGATCACGGATACGCAGTATTTT; CDR3 protein: CASSKRQITDTQYF
CDR3 length: 17; D gene: TRBD1; J gene: TRBJ2-7; clone size: many; V gene: TRBV20-1; CDR3 DNA: TGCAGTGCTAGAGTCATCCGGTCTCGGACAGGGAAAAGCGAGCAGTACTTC; CDR3 protein: CSARVIRSRTGKSEQYF
CDR3 length: 16; D gene: TRBD1; J gene: TRBJ2-3; clone size: many; V gene: TRBV7-8; CDR3 DNA: TGTGCCAGCAGCTTCTGGGACAGGGGGCTTGCAGATACGCAGTATTTT; CDR3 protein: CASSFWDRGLADTQYF
CDR3 length: 14; D gene: TRBD1; J gene: TRBJ1-1; clone size: few; V gene: TRBV5-1; CDR3 DNA: TGCGCCAGCAGCTTCAGGGGGCGGAACACTGAAGCTTTCTTT; CDR3 protein: CASSFRGRNTEAFF
CDR3 length: 14; D gene: NA; J gene: TRBJ2-7; clone size: many; V gene: TRBV18; CDR3 DNA: TGTGCCAGCTCACCACCGGGCCAGACCTACGAGCAGTACTTC; CDR3 protein: CASSPPGQTYEQYF
CDR3 length: 12; D gene: TRBD2; J gene: TRBJ2-3; clone size: few; V gene: TRBV12-3/TRBV12-4; CDR3 DNA: TGTGCCAGCAGCGACCTGACTAGCGTGGCGTATTTT; CDR3 protein: CASSDLTSVAYF
CDR3 length: 13; D gene: TRBD1; J gene: TRBJ1-1; clone size: NA; V gene: TRBV27; CDR3 DNA: TGTGCCAGCAGTAACAGGGGGAACACTGAAGCTTTCTTT; CDR3 protein: CASSNRGNTEAFF
CDR3 length: 13; D gene: NA; J gene: TRBJ2-3; clone size: few; V gene: TRBV10-2; CDR3 DNA: TGCGCCAGCAGTGGTGGGAGAACAGATACGCAGTATTTT; CDR3 protein: CASSGGRTDTQYF
CDR3 length: 13; D gene: NA; J gene: TRBJ2-2; clone size: many; V gene: TRBV6-1; CDR3 DNA: TGTGCCAGCACGCCAGGGAACACCGGGGAGCTGTTTTTT; CDR3 protein: CASTPGNTGELFF
CDR3 length: 14; D gene: TRBD1; J gene: TRBJ2-7; clone size: NA; V gene: TRBV19; CDR3 DNA: TGTGCCAGTAGTGCGGGACAGGGTTCCTACGAGCAGTACTTC; CDR3 protein: CASSAGQGSYEQYF
CDR3 length: 13; D gene: NA; J gene: TRBJ2-2; clone size: many; V gene: TRBV24-1; CDR3 DNA: TGTGCCACCAGTGATGGAGGCGTCGGGGAGCTGTTTTTT; CDR3 protein: CATSDGGVGELFF
CDR3 length: 15; D gene: TRBD2; J gene: TRBJ2-2; clone size: NA; V gene: TRBV4-1; CDR3 DNA: TGCGCCAGCAGCCAGTTAGCGGGGGGCACCGGGGAGCTGTTTTTT; CDR3 protein: CASSQLAGGTGELFF
CDR3 length: 14; D gene: NA; J gene: TRBJ2-5; clone size: many; V gene: TRBV7-9; CDR3 DNA: TGTGCCAGCAGCTTTCAGGGACCCGGTGAGACCCAGTACTTC; CDR3 protein: CASSFQGPGETQYF
CDR3 length: 18; D gene: TRBD2; J gene: TRBJ2-1; clone size: many; V gene: TRBV12-3/TRBV12-4; CDR3 DNA: TGTGCCAGCAGTTTAGGCCGGGGGCGGGGGGCCTACCACAATGAGCAGTTCTTC; CDR3 protein: CASSLGRGRGAYHNEQFF